The 4 T cell receptor beta chains presented below share a single source sample, sequenced in a study of T cells after yellow fever vaccination. Each CDR3 protein is one row after TCRdb ran MiXCR on the 5' RACE reads. Of hundreds of thousands of distinct CDR3 sequences listed, 12% are singletons. The sample consisted of PBMCs, taken on the day of the yellow fever booster vaccination. These receptors originate from a man aged 30 to 45 who received the YFV17D yellow fever vaccine.

In its sample, this clonotype was seen a few times. This chain uses TRBV18 with TRBJ1-1; no definite D call. Germline-derived CDR1 and CDR2 are KGHSH and LQKENI. V dropped 1 base and J dropped 0 bases, with 9 bases sitting between them. There are 15 residues in the CDR3. CDR3 loop: CASSPQGQLNTEAFF. The CDR3 nucleotides read TGTGCCAGCTCACCACAAGGGCAGCTGAACACTGAAGCTTTCTTT.

The V gene is TRBV11-2, the J gene TRBJ2-1; TRBD2 aligns across 11 bases. With 5 bases clipped from V and 6 bases from J, the junction kept 12 bases outside the gene matches. Germline V gene data show CDR1 as SGHAT and CDR2 as FQNNGV. The CDR3 has 17 amino acids. As DNA, the CDR3 is TGTGCCAGCAGCCCCGGGGGTAGCGGGAGGGAAATCAATGAGCAGTTCTTC. Translated, it gives CASSPGGSGREINEQFF. Supplemented by reference TRBV11-2 and TRBJ2-1, the full variable domain reads EAGVAQSPRYKIIEKRQSVAFWCNPISGHATLYWYQQILGQGPKLLIQFQNNGVVDDSQLPKDRFSAERLKGVDSTLKIQPAKLEDSAVYLCASSPGGSGREINEQFFGPGTRLTVL.

This clonotype was found a few times. V and J are TRBV12-3 or TRBV12-4 and TRBJ2-1; 14 positions match TRBD2. The V and J ends lost 5 bases and 7 bases, in that order; junction bases with no gene match: 16. CDR3 size: 19 residues. The CDR3 sequence: CASSPPTSGRAPTRNEQFF. In nucleotides, the CDR3 is TGTGCCAGCAGTCCGCCGACTAGCGGGAGGGCCCCAACGCGGAATGAGCAGTTCTTC.

This clonotype was observed at least ten times. V gene TRBV20-1 combines with J gene TRBJ2-3; 11 nucleotides agree with TRBD2. The CDR3 is 18 residues long. CDR1 DFQATT and CDR2 SNEGSKA come from the germline V gene (reference sequence). J was trimmed by 0 bases and V by 3 bases; bases with no gene match: 11. The CDR3 is CSASDTSGTSGSTDTQYF. The CDR3 nucleotides read TGCAGTGCTAGTGACACCTCCGGGACTAGCGGAAGCACAGATACGCAGTATTTT.